This T cell receptor (beta chain) emerged from a study of blood T cells in healthy people across ages. Regarding the study as a whole: In older individuals, TCR beta diversity per million T cells was lower, falling roughly linearly with age.

Sample-barcoded 5' priming and a J-beta primer mix drove a second PCR of about 6 to 12 cycles. Each CDR3 protein gets one entry after TCRdb re-called the 5' RACE reads with MiXCR. The table records 850,000 to 1,000,000 distinct CDR3 sequences, roughly 50% of them present only once. The individuals who served as donors were healthy Caucasians living in Russia, aged roughly 6 to 95. Each individual donor underwent a draw of roughly 10 milliliters of peripheral blood. As to this clonotype: Its antigen is unidentified.

V lost 4 bases, J lost 2 bases, and 11 bases lay in between. This CDR3 spans 14 amino acids. This rearrangement joins TRBV12-3 or TRBV12-4 to TRBJ1-2; weak D call: TRBD1 (5 bases). This TCR came from a man aged 30 to 39 in good health. Sequencing was carried out using blood. CDR3 in amino acids: CASSSRAPNYGYTF. The CDR3 DNA reads as TGTGCCAGCAGTTCCAGGGCCCCAAACTATGGCTACACCTTC.